The 29 T cell receptor beta chains reported below all come from one sample, sequenced in a study of cytomegalovirus exposure and HLA in healthy donors. PCR involved 60 Vbeta and 13 Jbeta primers. Method: immunoSEQ multiplex PCR; TCRdb's copy keeps in-frame clones and lacks some. Of tens of thousands of clones detected, over 60% appear once; the ten largest clones hold around 10%. The sequenced material came from PBMCs. The receptors were gathered from a man in his forties in good health and CMV-seropositive.

This clone is a singleton in its sample. This sequence joins TRBV5-1 and TRBJ1-2; D perhaps matches TRBD1 (6 bases). CDR1 and CDR2 (germline): SGHRS, YFSETQ. The CDR3 sequence is 13 residues long. Trimming removed 5 bases from V and 4 bases from J, with 12 bases in between. In DNA form, the CDR3 reads TGCGCCAGCAGTTCGGACAGTCGCTATGGCTACACCTTC. Translating gives CASSSDSRYGYTF.

The genes are TRBV4-2 and TRBJ2-2; 7 nucleotides align to TRBD2. The CDR3 length is 17 residues. Germline CDR1 reads LGHNA; CDR2 reads YNFKEQ. V lost 4 bases to trimming and J lost 3 bases; unmatched junction nucleotides: 11. The chain's CDR3 is CASSPAGRGSDTGELFF. In DNA, the CDR3 is TGTGCCAGCAGCCCCGCCGGGCGGGGGTCGGACACCGGGGAGCTGTTTTTT.

This clone has just one count. The chain combines TRBV18 with TRBJ2-7; a possible D gene is TRBD1 (6 bases). This CDR3 is built from 14 residues. The germline V gene encodes CDR1 KGHSH and CDR2 LQKENI. The V end lost 3 bases, the J end lost 0 bases, and 9 bases lay between the germline ends. CDR3 residues: CASSPVRGSYEQYF. In nucleotides, the CDR3 is TGTGCCAGCTCACCGGTCAGGGGCTCCTACGAGCAGTACTTC.

This clone has just one count. This sequence joins TRBV27 and TRBJ1-2, with D maybe TRBD1 (6 bases). V was trimmed by 4 bases and J by 0 bases, leaving 15 bases between them. The CDR3 is 16 residues long. Looked up from germline, CDR1 is MNHEY and CDR2 is SMNVEV (reference sequence). The CDR3 loop reads CASSYPWTATNYGYTF. The CDR3 nucleotides read TGTGCCAGCAGTTACCCGTGGACAGCAACTAACTATGGCTACACCTTC.

V gene TRBV6-5 combines with J gene TRBJ1-1; the match to TRBD1 covers 7 bases. CDR1 and CDR2 from the germline V gene are MNHEY and SVGAGI. The CDR3 contains 14 residues. J gave up 5 bases and V 5 bases, and 8 bases lay outside the gene matches. The CDR3 nucleotides are TGTGCCAGCAGTCCCTACAGGGGAAGTACTGAAGCTTTCTTT. It is translated as CASSPYRGSTEAFF.

The rearrangement uses TRBV19 and TRBJ1-5; D might be TRBD1 (5 bases). V shed 5 bases and J shed 7 bases, with 12 bases lying between them. This CDR3 region has 13 residues. The germline V gene has CDR1 LNHDA and CDR2 SQIVND (reference sequence). CDR3 DNA sequence: TGTGCCAGTAGTCGGGGCGCGGGGCAGCCCCAGCATTTT. This translates into CASSRGAGQPQHF.

The chain combines TRBV11-2 with TRBJ2-2, with D uncertain. The V end lost 6 bases, the J end lost 0 bases, and 8 bases lay between the germline ends. This CDR3 is 14 amino acids long. Germline V gene lookup returns CDR1 SGHAT and CDR2 FQNNGV. DNA for the CDR3: TGTGCCAGCAGAGACAACTCGAACACCGGGGAGCTGTTTTTT. Its protein product is CASRDNSNTGELFF.

The chain uses TRBV5-1 and TRBJ2-3; 7 bases match TRBD1. This CDR3 is built from 13 residues. V gave up 7 bases and J gave up 2 bases; unmatched junction bases: 4. Germline V gene data show CDR1 as SGHRS and CDR2 as YFSETQ. The CDR3: CASGDRATDTQYF. CDR3 DNA sequence: TGCGCCAGCGGAGACAGGGCCACAGATACGCAGTATTTT.

The V and J genes are TRBV5-6 and TRBJ2-7, with D tentatively TRBD2 (6 bases). V was clipped by 4 bases and J by 3 bases, with 14 bases between them. The CDR3 is 14 amino acids. Germline V CDR1 and CDR2: SGHDT, YYEEEE. This CDR3 reads CASSAGQTSYEQYF. The CDR3, as DNA: TGTGCCAGCAGCGCGGGGCAAACTAGCTACGAGCAGTACTTC.

The chain carries TRBV6-6 and TRBJ2-2; 12 bases fit TRBD1. J was trimmed by 7 bases and V by 8 bases; bases with no gene match: 8. This CDR3 has 15 amino acids. In germline, CDR1 is MNHNY, CDR2 SVGAGI (reference sequence). CDR3 in DNA: TGTGCCAGCCGGCCGGGACAGGGGGCGGACGGGGAGCTGTTTTTT. This sequence encodes CASRPGQGADGELFF.

The V call is TRBV5-4, the J call TRBJ1-1; D possibly corresponds to TRBD1 (6 bases). This CDR3 has 15 residues. V lost 3 bases, J lost 8 bases, and 20 bases lay in between. Germline values: CDR1 SGHNT, CDR2 YYREEE (reference sequence). CDR3 coding DNA: TGTGCCAGCAGCTACCCTAGGGGGGGCAAGGAGGAAGCTTTCTTT. Translating gives CASSYPRGGKEEAFF.

The rearrangement links TRBV6-5 to TRBJ1-2, with a possible D match to TRBD1 (6 bases). Trimming removed 2 bases from V and 5 bases from J, with 15 bases in between. Germline-derived CDR1 and CDR2 are MNHEY and SVGAGI. The CDR3 is 15 amino acids. In DNA form, the CDR3 reads TGTGCCAGCAGTTACGGTCCCGGGACAACTTATGGCTACACCTTC. This translates into CASSYGPGTTYGYTF.

This clone was detected only a few times. The CDR3 DNA reads as TGTGCCAGCAGTCCTAGCGGGGGGGCCTGGGATACGCAGTATTTT. It is translated as CASSPSGGAWDTQYF. The J gene is TRBJ2-3, the V gene TRBV6-5; TRBD2 matches at 12 bases. Germline V gene data show CDR1 as MNHEY and CDR2 as SVGAGI. With 5 bases clipped from V and 6 bases from J, the junction kept 6 bases outside the gene matches. The CDR3 extends over 15 amino acids.

This clone has a handful of counts. The rearrangement uses TRBV2 and TRBJ1-1; TRBD1 agrees at 8 bases. The germline V gene has CDR1 SNHLY and CDR2 FYNNEI. This CDR3 is built from 13 residues. V gave up 5 bases and J gave up 6 bases; unmatched junction bases: 5. CDR3 nucleotides: TGTGCCAGCAGTCAACAGGGGGGTGCTGAAGCTTTCTTT. Translated: CASSQQGGAEAFF.

J is TRBJ2-1 and V is TRBV7-8; TRBD2 is a possible D gene (7 bases). Germline V gives CDR1 SGHVS, CDR2 FQNEAQ. Trimming shortened V by 1 base and J by 3 bases, and 19 bases separated the two germline ends. The CDR3 is made up of 18 amino acids. The CDR3 region is CASSLVGGGGAVYNEQFF. The CDR3 nucleotides read TGTGCCAGCAGCTTAGTCGGTGGAGGGGGGGCCGTCTACAATGAGCAGTTCTTC.

The V call is TRBV27, the J call TRBJ2-3; D might be TRBD1 (6 bases). V was shortened by 8 bases and J by 4 bases, with 22 bases between the two germline ends. The CDR3 sequence is 16 residues long. Looked up from germline, CDR1 is MNHEY and CDR2 is SMNVEV (reference sequence). For the CDR3, the DNA is TGTGCCAGCCTTCTCAGGGGCTCCCTAGGGGCAGATACGCAGTATTTT. Its protein is CASLLRGSLGADTQYF.

The chain employs TRBV5-4 and TRBJ1-4; possible D gene TRBD1, 5 bases. The CDR3 consists of 14 residues. The V gene's germline CDR1 is SGHNT and CDR2 YYREEE (reference sequence). Trimming pared 4 bases from V and 3 bases from J, leaving 10 bases between. The DNA for the CDR3 is TGTGCCAGCAGCGTACCGGGGGCTAATGAAAAACTGTTTTTT. This translates into CASSVPGANEKLFF.

In this sample, this clone turned up a few times. The chain couples TRBV5-4 to TRBJ2-5; D might be TRBD1 (6 bases). The ends were cut back, 5 bases at V and 0 bases at J, with 11 bases in the middle. The CDR3 totals 14 residues. The germline V gene encodes CDR1 SGHNT and CDR2 YYREEE (reference sequence). The CDR3, as DNA: TGTGCCAGCAGGCAGGCAGGGGACCAAGAGACCCAGTACTTC. Its translation is CASRQAGDQETQYF.

The chain employs TRBV7-8 and TRBJ1-3; maybe TRBD1 (5 bases). The germline gives CDR1 SGHVS, CDR2 FQNEAQ. V lost 1 base, J lost 8 bases, and 9 bases lay in between. CDR3 length: 13 amino acids. The CDR3 DNA sequence: TGTGCCAGCAGCTTAGGGGGCTCAGACACCATATATTTT. The encoded protein is CASSLGGSDTIYF.

This clone has more than one count but fewer than ten. The chain combines TRBV6-4 with TRBJ2-3; 11 nucleotides align to TRBD2. Germline CDR1 reads MRHNA; CDR2 reads SNTAGT. Trimming cost V 2 bases and J 5 bases; bases outside gene matches: 0. The CDR3 is made up of 14 amino acids. The chain's CDR3 is CASSDLAGGDTQYF. The CDR3 nucleotides read TGTGCCAGCAGTGACCTAGCGGGGGGAGATACGCAGTATTTT.

Here the CDR3 reads CASSFSLNTEAFF. The CDR3 region has the DNA TGTGCCAGCAGCTTTTCCTTAAACACTGAAGCTTTCTTT. The J gene is TRBJ1-1, the V gene TRBV7-9, with unresolved D. V lost 3 bases and J lost 2, with 7 bases in between. In germline, CDR1 is SEHNR, CDR2 FQNEAQ (reference sequence). The CDR3 totals 13 residues. Combining the CDR3 with reference TRBV7-9 and TRBJ1-1 gives the whole variable domain DTGVSQNPRHKITKRGQNVTFRCDPISEHNRLYWYRQTLGQGPEFLTYFQNEAQLEKSRLLSDRFSAERPKGSFSTLEIQRTEQGDSAMYLCASSFSLNTEAFFGQGTRLTVV.

This clone was seen a handful of times. V usage is TRBV7-8 and J usage is TRBJ1-4, with D possibly being TRBD1 (5 bases). The CDR3 is 12 residues long. V was shortened by 5 bases and J by 13 bases, with 14 bases between the two germline ends. In germline, CDR1 is SGHVS, CDR2 FQNEAQ. The CDR3 sequence: CASSPDFGGLFF. In nucleotides, the CDR3 is TGTGCCAGCAGCCCAGACTTCGGGGGACTGTTTTTT.

In DNA, the CDR3 is TGTGCCAGCAGAGACAGGGGGCGCATCAACGAGCAGTACTTC. This codes for CASRDRGRINEQYF. The chain couples TRBV6-6 to TRBJ2-5; 10 nucleotides agree with TRBD1. The J call may not be correct, given that the DNA end is closer to TRBJ2-7. Germline V CDR1 and CDR2: MNHNY, SVGAGI (reference sequence). The CDR3 has 14 residues.

This chain joins TRBV2 and TRBJ1-1; TRBD1 might be the D (6 bases). The CDR3 is 16 residues long. The V end was cut by 6 bases, the J end by 1 base, with 18 bases between. Germline V gene sequence: CDR1 SNHLY, CDR2 FYNNEI. CDR3 amino acids: CASSRDTRGANTEAFF. CDR3 nucleotides: TGTGCCAGCAGCCGGGACACCCGGGGGGCGAACACTGAAGCTTTCTTT.

The V call is TRBV6-1, the J call TRBJ1-2; D remains ambiguous. The CDR3 is 15 residues long. Germline-derived CDR1 and CDR2 are MNHNS and SASEGT. The V and J ends lost 2 bases and 4 bases respectively, with 14 bases between them. The CDR3 region is CASSESPGEVYGYTF. The CDR3 DNA reads as TGTGCCAGCAGTGAATCCCCCGGAGAGGTCTATGGCTACACCTTC.

The gene calls are TRBV10-3 and TRBJ2-7; D possibly corresponds to TRBD1 (6 bases). V was shortened by 6 bases and J by 0 bases, with 12 bases between the two germline ends. The CDR3 has 14 residues. Germline V lookup: CDR1 ENHRY, CDR2 SYGVKD. CDR3 nucleotides: TGTGCCATCAGGAGGGACAAGAGCTCCTACGAGCAGTACTTC. Translation: CAIRRDKSSYEQYF.

The V and J genes are TRBV10-3 and TRBJ1-1; D is unresolved. Germline V gene sequence: CDR1 ENHRY, CDR2 SYGVKD. The CDR3 totals 12 residues. CDR3 bases: TGTGCGATCCGGGAGATGAACACTGAAGCTTTCTTT. It is translated as CAIREMNTEAFF.

This clone has only a few counts. The CDR3 protein is CASSEAGTGRLAYEQYF. In nucleotides, the CDR3 is TGTGCCAGCAGTGAAGCAGGGACAGGCCGATTGGCCTACGAGCAGTACTTC. The chain is built from TRBV6-1 and TRBJ2-7; 8 bases align to TRBD1. This CDR3 has 17 residues. V lost 0 bases, J lost 2 bases, and 9 bases stayed unmatched. The germline gives CDR1 MNHNS, CDR2 SASEGT.

The CDR3 sequence: CASSLAGGGRSYNEQFF. The CDR3 bases are TGTGCCAGCAGCTTGGCCGGGGGGGGGCGTTCCTACAATGAGCAGTTCTTC. This rearrangement joins TRBV5-4 to TRBJ2-1; the match to TRBD2 covers 8 bases. The CDR3 has 17 amino acids. Losses at the gene ends were 0 bases for V and 1 base for J; bases not matched to a gene: 6. CDR1 SGHNT and CDR2 YYREEE come from the germline V gene (reference sequence).